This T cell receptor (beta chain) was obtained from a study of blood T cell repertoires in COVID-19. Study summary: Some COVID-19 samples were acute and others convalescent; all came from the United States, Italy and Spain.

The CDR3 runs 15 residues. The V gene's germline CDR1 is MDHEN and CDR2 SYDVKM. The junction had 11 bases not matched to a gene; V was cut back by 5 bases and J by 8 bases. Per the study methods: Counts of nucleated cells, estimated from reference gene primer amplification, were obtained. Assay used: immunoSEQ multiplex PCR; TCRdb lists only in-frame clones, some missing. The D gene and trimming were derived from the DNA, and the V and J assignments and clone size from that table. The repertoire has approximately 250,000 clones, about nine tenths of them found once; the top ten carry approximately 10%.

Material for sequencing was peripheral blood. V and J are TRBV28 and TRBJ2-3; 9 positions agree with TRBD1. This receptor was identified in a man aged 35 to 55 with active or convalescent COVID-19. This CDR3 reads CASSPPPGQGFTQYF. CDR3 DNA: TGTGCCAGCAGTCCCCCGCCGGGACAGGGTTTTACGCAGTATTTT.